Below are 18 T cell receptor beta chains sequenced from a single sample in a study of lymphopenia after photon versus proton radiotherapy (dated by TCRdb to the late 2010s). The protocol used for the library was the immunoSEQ multiplex PCR assay. TCRdb took this table from immuneACCESS and kept in-frame rearrangements with V and J called. Such tables lack part of the clones; where checked against another copy, unresolved V genes explain under half of the gap, and the rest is unexplained. This sample holds 10,000 to 15,000 clones; about 89% were observed only once. The top ten clones comprise 3% to 4% of the sample. The sequencing here drew on peripheral blood, taken from a patient treated with proton-based radiotherapy. The origin of the receptors is a man aged 60-69 years with pancreatic cancer.

The chain is built from TRBV6-4 and TRBJ1-1; TRBD1 agrees at 7 bases. This CDR3 contains 13 residues. Losses at the gene ends were 6 bases for V and 4 bases for J; bases not matched to a gene: 5. Germline V lookup: CDR1 MRHNA, CDR2 SNTAGT. Written as DNA, the CDR3 is TGTGCCAGCAGCCTCTCAGGGGGCACTGAAGCTTTCTTT. This codes for CASSLSGGTEAFF.

The count of this clone is one. The chain carries TRBV10-3 and TRBJ2-3; a weak D match, TRBD2 (6 bases). V gave up 4 bases and J gave up 2 bases, with 13 bases separating them. CDR1 is ENHRY and CDR2 is SYGVKD in the germline V gene. The CDR3 loop spans 15 amino acids. The CDR3 reads CAISGAGQLTDTQYF. CDR3 DNA sequence: TGTGCCATCAGTGGGGCGGGGCAGCTCACAGATACGCAGTATTTT.

The J gene is TRBJ2-2, the V gene TRBV28; D is undetermined. Trimming left V 10 bases short and J 4 bases short, with 16 bases between. CDR1 MDHEN and CDR2 SYDVKM come from the germline V gene. This CDR3 contains 14 residues. The CDR3 sequence: CATAIPGPTGELFF. CDR3 DNA: TGTGCCACTGCGATTCCGGGTCCCACCGGGGAGCTGTTTTTT.

The chain recombines TRBV18 with TRBJ2-5; D unresolved. V was cut by 2 bases and J by 3 bases, with 7 bases left in between. Germline values: CDR1 KGHSH, CDR2 LQKENI. The CDR3 has 13 amino acids. The CDR3 DNA sequence: TGTGCCAGCTCACCAACTTTGAAAGAGACCCAGTACTTC. Translation gives CASSPTLKETQYF.

The chain combines TRBV29-1 with TRBJ2-1; 9 positions agree with TRBD2. The CDR3 contains 16 residues. J lost 0 bases, V lost 3 bases, and 6 bases had no gene match. The V gene's germline CDR1 is SQVTM and CDR2 ANQGSEA. CDR3 nucleotide sequence: TGCAGCGTTGACCCGACTAGCGGACTCTCCTACAATGAGCAGTTCTTC. Residues: CSVDPTSGLSYNEQFF.

The chain recombines TRBV19 with TRBJ2-3, with 8 bases lining up with TRBD2. Germline CDR1 reads LNHDA; CDR2 reads SQIVND (reference sequence). CDR3 size: 15 residues. Unmatched junction bases numbered 9, after V lost 5 bases and J lost 5 bases. The CDR3 sequence is CASSDNSGAVDTQYF. In DNA, the CDR3 is TGTGCCAGTAGTGATAATAGCGGGGCGGTAGATACGCAGTATTTT.

The rearrangement joins TRBV7-9 to TRBJ1-2; no clear D gene. CDR1 and CDR2 (germline): SEHNR, FQNEAQ (reference sequence). The CDR3 spans 14 residues. V dropped 4 bases and J dropped 6 bases, with 15 bases sitting between them. This CDR3 is CASSWKSQADGYTF. The CDR3 coding sequence is TGTGCCAGCAGCTGGAAAAGCCAGGCGGATGGCTACACCTTC.

The chain is built from TRBV15 and TRBJ2-1; D possibly corresponds to TRBD2 (6 bases). Trimming left V 2 bases short and J 9 bases short, with 14 bases between. The CDR3 contains 14 residues. Germline loops: CDR1 LNHNV, CDR2 YYDKDF (reference sequence). The DNA for the CDR3 is TGTGCCACCAGCAGATCGCGGGACCTTTTTGAGCAGTTCTTC. Encoded protein: CATSRSRDLFEQFF.

V gene TRBV28 combines with J gene TRBJ1-2; 11 nucleotides line up with TRBD1. J was trimmed by 7 bases and V by 4 bases; bases with no gene match: 8. This CDR3 is 15 amino acids long. Germline V lookup: CDR1 MDHEN, CDR2 SYDVKM. The CDR3 nucleotides read TGTGCCAGCAGTTCCCCCGGGACAGGGGGACTTGGCTACACCTTC. Its protein is CASSSPGTGGLGYTF.

V gene TRBV6-5 combines with J gene TRBJ2-7, with 9 nucleotides matching TRBD1. The CDR3 spans 15 residues. The germline gives CDR1 MNHEY, CDR2 SVGAGI. Trimming took 6 bases from V and 6 from J; bases not matched to a gene: 12. This CDR3 reads CASRSGGTGRGEQYF. CDR3 sequence (DNA): TGTGCCAGCAGGTCTGGGGGGACAGGGAGAGGCGAGCAGTACTTC.

The chain uses TRBV2 and TRBJ2-6, with unresolved D. The CDR3 covers 14 residues. V was clipped by 6 bases and J by 3 bases, with 9 bases between them. Germline CDR1 SNHLY, CDR2 FYNNEI. The CDR3 spells CASSYDRGANVLTF. The CDR3 coding sequence is TGTGCCAGCAGCTATGACCGTGGGGCCAACGTCCTGACTTTC. Using reference TRBV2 and TRBJ2-6 for the parts outside the CDR3, the full variable domain is EPEVTQTPSHQVTQMGQEVILRCVPISNHLYFYWYRQILGQKVEFLVSFYNNEISEKSEIFDDQFSVERPDGSNFTLKIRSTKLEDSAMYFCASSYDRGANVLTFGAGSRLTVL.

The chain links TRBV27 to TRBJ1-2; D gene unclear. The V gene's germline CDR1 is MNHEY and CDR2 SMNVEV (reference sequence). The CDR3 is 14 amino acids. Trimming left V 8 bases short and J 6 bases short, with 19 bases between. CDR3 loop: CASRESGPLNGYTF. The CDR3 region has the DNA TGTGCCAGCCGCGAGTCCGGGCCGCTTAATGGCTACACCTTC.

This chain joins TRBV6-4 and TRBJ1-2; TRBD1 agrees at 7 bases. Germline lookup yields CDR1 MRHNA and CDR2 SNTAGT. The V gene end was trimmed by 5 bases and the J gene end by 0 bases; junction bases not matched to a gene: 6. The CDR3 has 15 residues. The CDR3 DNA sequence: TGTGCCAGCAGTCCCGACAGGGAGACTAACTATGGCTACACCTTC. Its protein product is CASSPDRETNYGYTF.

The V call is TRBV27, the J call TRBJ1-2; D remains ambiguous. Between the trimmed V and J ends, which lost 5 bases and 6 bases, there was a span of 4 bases. Germline values: CDR1 MNHEY, CDR2 SMNVEV (reference sequence). The CDR3 spans 10 residues. The CDR3 bases are TGTGCCAGCAGTCCTAATGGCTACACCTTC. This sequence encodes CASSPNGYTF.

This chain uses TRBV6-5 with TRBJ2-5; a possible D gene is TRBD2 (5 bases). CDR1 is MNHEY, CDR2 SVGAGI, per germline. This CDR3 has 14 amino acids. Trimming took off 4 bases at V and 0 bases at J, with 9 bases between the two ends. The CDR3 nucleotides read TGTGCCAGCAGTTTAGCGCCTAACCAAGAGACCCAGTACTTC. Amino acid sequence: CASSLAPNQETQYF.

The chain combines TRBV18 with TRBJ1-1; no firm D call. V dropped 2 bases and J dropped 5 bases, with 15 bases sitting between them. CDR1 KGHSH and CDR2 LQKENI come from the germline V gene. The CDR3 covers 15 residues. CDR3 coding DNA: TGTGCCAGCTCACCAGGCCCCCCCCGTGGGACTGAAGCTTTCTTT. Encoded protein: CASSPGPPRGTEAFF.

The rearrangement joins TRBV6-6 to TRBJ1-5, with TRBD1 matching 7 bases. The J segment lost 4 bases and the V segment lost 2 bases, leaving 8 bases of the junction unmatched. This CDR3 is 16 amino acids long. Germline CDR1 reads MNHNY; CDR2 reads SVGAGI (reference sequence). The CDR3 region has the DNA TGTGCCAGCAGTTACCTACCCGCGGACAGGAATCAGCCCCAGCATTTT. This gives the protein CASSYLPADRNQPQHF.

This chain uses TRBV4-1 with TRBJ1-2, with a weak D call TRBD1 (5 bases). The CDR3 is 16 amino acids. V dropped 1 base and J dropped 4 bases, with 16 bases sitting between them. CDR1 and CDR2 (germline): MGHRA, YSYEKL. The CDR3 DNA sequence: TGCGCCAGCAGCCAAGCGCCAGGGACTGTAGCCTATGGCTACACCTTC. It yields the protein CASSQAPGTVAYGYTF.